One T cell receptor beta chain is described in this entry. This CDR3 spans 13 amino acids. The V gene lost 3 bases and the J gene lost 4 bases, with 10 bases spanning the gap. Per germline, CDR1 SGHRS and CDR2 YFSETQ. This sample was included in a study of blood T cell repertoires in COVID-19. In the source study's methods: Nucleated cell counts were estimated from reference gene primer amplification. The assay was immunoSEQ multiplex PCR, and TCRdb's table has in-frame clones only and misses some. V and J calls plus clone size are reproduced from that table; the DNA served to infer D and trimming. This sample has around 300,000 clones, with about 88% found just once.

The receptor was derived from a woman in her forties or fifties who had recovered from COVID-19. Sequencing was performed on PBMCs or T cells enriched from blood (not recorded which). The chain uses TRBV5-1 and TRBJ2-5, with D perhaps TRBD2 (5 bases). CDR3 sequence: CASSSAAGETQYF. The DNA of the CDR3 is TGCGCCAGCAGCTCCGCGGCGGGAGAGACCCAGTACTTC.